This T cell receptor (beta chain) stems from a study of vaccination effects on CD4 cells after COVID-19. About the study: Researchers reported culturing approximately 1.8 million PBMC in each well, adding around 10 IU/ml IL-2 and approximately 10 ug/ml peptides.

Trimming removed 2 bases from V and 4 bases from J, with 6 bases in between. This CDR3 comprises 12 residues. CDR1 and CDR2 (germline): GTSNPN, SVGIG (reference sequence). Libraries were prepared by immunoSEQ multiplex PCR; TCRdb keeps only in-frame clonotypes and omits some of them. The sample has tens of thousands of clones; 60% to 80% are singletons. General study findings and limits: Researchers report that only 1 of 255 vaccine-induced clones in healthy vaccinees cross-reacted with common cold coronaviruses.

The culture ran for nine to eleven days, and then CD4+ T cells were isolated. Testing of the vaccine recipients showed negative nucleocapsid antibodies and no prior SARS-CoV-2 infection. About this clone itself: Its target is unknown.

Sequencing used CD4+ T cells from PBMCs cultured without peptide, obtained before COVID-19 vaccination. V is TRBV30 and J is TRBJ2-1; no clear D. The receptor comes from a human donor who received a COVID-19 vaccine. The CDR3, as DNA: TGTGCCTGGAGTTCGGTATACAATGAGCAGTTCTTC. This codes for CAWSSVYNEQFF.